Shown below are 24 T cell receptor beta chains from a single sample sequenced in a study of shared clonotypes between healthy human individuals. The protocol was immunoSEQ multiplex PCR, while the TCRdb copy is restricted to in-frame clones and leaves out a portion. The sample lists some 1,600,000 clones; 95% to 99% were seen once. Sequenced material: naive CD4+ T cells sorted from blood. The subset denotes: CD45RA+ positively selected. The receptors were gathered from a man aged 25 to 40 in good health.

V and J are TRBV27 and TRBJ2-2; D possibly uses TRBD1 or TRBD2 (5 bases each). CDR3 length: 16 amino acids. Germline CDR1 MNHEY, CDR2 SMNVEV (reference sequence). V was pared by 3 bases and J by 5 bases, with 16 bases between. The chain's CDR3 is CASSFGVLRGTGELFF. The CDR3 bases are TGTGCCAGCAGTTTCGGGGTATTGAGGGGAACCGGGGAGCTGTTTTTT.

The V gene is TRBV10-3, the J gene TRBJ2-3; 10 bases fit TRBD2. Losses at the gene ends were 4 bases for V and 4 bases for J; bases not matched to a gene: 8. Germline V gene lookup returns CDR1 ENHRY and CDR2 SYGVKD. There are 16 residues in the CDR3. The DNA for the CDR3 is TGTGCCATCAGTGGCGGCGCTAGCGGGAGCTCAGATACGCAGTATTTT. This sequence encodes CAISGGASGSSDTQYF.

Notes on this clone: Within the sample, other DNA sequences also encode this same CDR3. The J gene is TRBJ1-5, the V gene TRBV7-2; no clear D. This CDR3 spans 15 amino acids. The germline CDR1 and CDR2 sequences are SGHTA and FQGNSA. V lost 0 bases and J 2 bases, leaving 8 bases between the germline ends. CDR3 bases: TGTGCCAGCAGCTTAGCAGGGTTTGGCAATCAGCCCCAGCATTTT. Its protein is CASSLAGFGNQPQHF.

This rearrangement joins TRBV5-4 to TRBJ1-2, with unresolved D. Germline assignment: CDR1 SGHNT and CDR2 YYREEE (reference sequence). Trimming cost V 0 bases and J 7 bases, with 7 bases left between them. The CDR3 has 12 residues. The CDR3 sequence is CASSLGQLGYTF. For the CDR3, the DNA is TGTGCCAGCAGCTTGGGGCAGCTTGGCTACACCTTC. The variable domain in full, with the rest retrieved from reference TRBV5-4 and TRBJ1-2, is ETGVTQSPTHLIKTRGQQVTLRCSSQSGHNTVSWYQQALGQGPQFIFQYYREEENGRGNFPPRFSGLQFPNYSSELNVNALELDDSALYLCASSLGQLGYTFGSGTRLTVV.

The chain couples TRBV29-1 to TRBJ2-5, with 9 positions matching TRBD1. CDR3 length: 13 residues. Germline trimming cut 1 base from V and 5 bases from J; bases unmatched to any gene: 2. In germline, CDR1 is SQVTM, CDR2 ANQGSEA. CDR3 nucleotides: TGCAGCGTTGAAGGGGACAGGGTGGAGACCCAGTACTTC. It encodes CSVEGDRVETQYF.

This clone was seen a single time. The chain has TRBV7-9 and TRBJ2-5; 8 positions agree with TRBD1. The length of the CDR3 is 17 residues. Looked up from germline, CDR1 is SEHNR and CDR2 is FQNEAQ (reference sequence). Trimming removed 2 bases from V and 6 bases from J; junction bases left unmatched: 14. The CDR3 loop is CASSLRRSGGASKTQYF. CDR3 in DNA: TGTGCCAGCAGCTTACGCCGTTCAGGGGGCGCTTCCAAGACCCAGTACTTC.

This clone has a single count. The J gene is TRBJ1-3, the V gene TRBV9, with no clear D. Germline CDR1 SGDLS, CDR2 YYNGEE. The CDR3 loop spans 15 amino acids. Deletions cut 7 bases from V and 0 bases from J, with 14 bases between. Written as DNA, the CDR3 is TGTGCCAGCGGACCGCACGCCAACTCTGGAAACACCATATATTTT. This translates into CASGPHANSGNTIYF.

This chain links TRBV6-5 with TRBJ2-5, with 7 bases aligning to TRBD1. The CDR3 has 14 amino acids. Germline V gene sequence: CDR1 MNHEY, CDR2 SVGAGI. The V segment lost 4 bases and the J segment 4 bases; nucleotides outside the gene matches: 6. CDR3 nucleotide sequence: TGTGCCAGCAGTTTTTCAGGGGGTTTAGAGACCCAGTACTTC. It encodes CASSFSGGLETQYF.

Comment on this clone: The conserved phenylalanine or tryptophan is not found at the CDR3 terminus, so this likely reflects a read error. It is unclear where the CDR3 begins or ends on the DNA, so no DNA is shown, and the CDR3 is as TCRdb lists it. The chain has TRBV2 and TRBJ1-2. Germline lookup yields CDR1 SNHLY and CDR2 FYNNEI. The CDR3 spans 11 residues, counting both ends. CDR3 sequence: CASSEALGLPL.

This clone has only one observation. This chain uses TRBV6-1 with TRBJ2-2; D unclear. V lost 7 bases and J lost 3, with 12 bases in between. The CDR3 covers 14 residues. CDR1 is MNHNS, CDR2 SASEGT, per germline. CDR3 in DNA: TGTGCCAGCACCCCTACCACCGACACCGGGGAGCTGTTTTTT. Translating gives CASTPTTDTGELFF.

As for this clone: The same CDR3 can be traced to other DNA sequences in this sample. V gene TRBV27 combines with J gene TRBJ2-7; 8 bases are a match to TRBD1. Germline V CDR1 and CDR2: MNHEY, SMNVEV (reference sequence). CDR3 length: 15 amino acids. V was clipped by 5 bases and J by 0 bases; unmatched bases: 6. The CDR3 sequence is CASSPRQGSSYEQYF. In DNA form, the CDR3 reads TGTGCCAGCAGTCCCCGACAGGGGAGCTCCTACGAGCAGTACTTC.

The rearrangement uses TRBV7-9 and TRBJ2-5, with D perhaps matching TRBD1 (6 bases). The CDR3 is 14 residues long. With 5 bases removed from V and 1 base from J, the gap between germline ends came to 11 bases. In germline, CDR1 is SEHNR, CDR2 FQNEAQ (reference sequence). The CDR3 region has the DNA TGTGCCAGCAGCACCGGGACACCCCAAGAGACCCAGTACTTC. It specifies CASSTGTPQETQYF.

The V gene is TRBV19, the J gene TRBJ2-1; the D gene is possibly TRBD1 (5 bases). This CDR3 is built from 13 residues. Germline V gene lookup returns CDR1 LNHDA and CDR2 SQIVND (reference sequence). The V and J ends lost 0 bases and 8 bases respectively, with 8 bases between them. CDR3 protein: CASSIDRAYEQFF. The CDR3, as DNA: TGTGCCAGTAGTATAGACAGGGCCTATGAGCAGTTCTTC.

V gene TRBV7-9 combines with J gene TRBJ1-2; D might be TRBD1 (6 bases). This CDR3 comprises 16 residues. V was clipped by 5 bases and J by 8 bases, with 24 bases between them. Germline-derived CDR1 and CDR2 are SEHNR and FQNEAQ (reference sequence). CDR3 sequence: CASSARTGIFPSGYTF. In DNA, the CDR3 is TGTGCCAGCAGCGCACGCACAGGGATTTTCCCAAGCGGCTACACCTTC.

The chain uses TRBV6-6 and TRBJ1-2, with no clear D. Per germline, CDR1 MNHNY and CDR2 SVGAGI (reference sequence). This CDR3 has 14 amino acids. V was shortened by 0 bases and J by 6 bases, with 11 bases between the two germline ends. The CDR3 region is CASSYSTSGDGYTF. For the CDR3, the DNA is TGTGCCAGCAGTTACTCGACTTCTGGCGATGGCTACACCTTC.

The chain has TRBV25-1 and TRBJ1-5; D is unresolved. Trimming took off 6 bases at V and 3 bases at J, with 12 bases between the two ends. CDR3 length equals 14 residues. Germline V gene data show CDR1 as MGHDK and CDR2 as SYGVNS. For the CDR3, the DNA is TGTGCCAGCAGCCAATACACGGTCAATCAGCCCCAGCATTTT. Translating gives CASSQYTVNQPQHF.

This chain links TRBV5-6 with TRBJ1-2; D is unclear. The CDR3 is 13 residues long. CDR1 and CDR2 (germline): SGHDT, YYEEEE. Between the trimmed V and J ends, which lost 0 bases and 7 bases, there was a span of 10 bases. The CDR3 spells CASSLAGRTGYTF. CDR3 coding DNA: TGTGCCAGCAGCTTGGCAGGCCGGACTGGCTACACCTTC.

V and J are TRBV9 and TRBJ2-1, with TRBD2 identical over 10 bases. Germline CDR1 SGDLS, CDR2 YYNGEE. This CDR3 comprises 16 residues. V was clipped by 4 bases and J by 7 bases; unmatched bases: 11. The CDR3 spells CASSFGLAVRGNEQFF. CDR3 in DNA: TGTGCCAGCAGCTTCGGACTAGCGGTCAGGGGTAATGAGCAGTTCTTC.

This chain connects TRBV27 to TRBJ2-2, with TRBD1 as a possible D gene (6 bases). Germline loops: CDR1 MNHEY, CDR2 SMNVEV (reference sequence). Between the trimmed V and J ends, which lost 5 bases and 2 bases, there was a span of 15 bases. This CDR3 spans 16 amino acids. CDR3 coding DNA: TGTGCCAGCAGTCTCGAAGGACAGTTAAACACCGGGGAGCTGTTTTTT. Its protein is CASSLEGQLNTGELFF.

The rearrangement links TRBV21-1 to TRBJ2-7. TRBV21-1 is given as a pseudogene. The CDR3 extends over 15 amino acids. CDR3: CASSKARCPPHEQYF. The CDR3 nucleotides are TGTGCCAGCAGCAAAGCTCGATGCCCGCCCCACGAGCAGTACTTC.

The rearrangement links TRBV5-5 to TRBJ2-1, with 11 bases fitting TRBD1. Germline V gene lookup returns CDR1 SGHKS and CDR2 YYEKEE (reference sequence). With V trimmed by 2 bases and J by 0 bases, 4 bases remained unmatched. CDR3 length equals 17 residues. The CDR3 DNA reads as TGTGCCAGCAGCTTTCCCGGGACAGGGGGCTCCTACAATGAGCAGTTCTTC. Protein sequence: CASSFPGTGGSYNEQFF.

CDR3 nucleotides: TGTGCCAGCAGCAGTACTAGCACAGATACGCAGTATTTT. Amino acid sequence: CASSSTSTDTQYF. This rearrangement joins TRBV5-4 to TRBJ2-3; unclear D gene. The V end was cut by 4 bases, the J end by 0 bases, with 6 bases between. In germline, CDR1 is SGHNT, CDR2 YYREEE (reference sequence). The CDR3 runs 13 residues.

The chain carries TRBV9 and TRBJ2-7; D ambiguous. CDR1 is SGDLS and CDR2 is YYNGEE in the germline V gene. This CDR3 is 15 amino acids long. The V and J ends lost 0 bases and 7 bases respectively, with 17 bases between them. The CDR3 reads CASSVAGSPPTEQYF. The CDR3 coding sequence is TGTGCCAGCAGCGTAGCTGGCAGCCCACCTACGGAGCAGTACTTC.

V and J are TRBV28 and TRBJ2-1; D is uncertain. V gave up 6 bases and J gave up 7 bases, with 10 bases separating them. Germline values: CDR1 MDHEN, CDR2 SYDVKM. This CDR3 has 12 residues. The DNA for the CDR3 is TGTGCCAGCAGCCTAACTATGAATGAGCAGTTCTTC. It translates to CASSLTMNEQFF.